The text below deals with one T cell receptor (beta chain). The CDR3 has 13 residues. V was pared by 6 bases and J by 4 bases, with 15 bases between. Germline loops: CDR1 DFQATT, CDR2 SNEGSKA (reference sequence). Participant ages covered roughly 18 to 89 years across 25 or so US areas. Up to 2 weeks before entering the study, exposed participants had met a COVID-19 case. The data derive from a study of blood T cell repertoires in COVID-19. For the study at large: Specimens from acute and convalescent COVID-19 originated in the United States, Italy and Spain. The analysed material was cDNA or gDNA that came from T cells, B-cell-depleted T cells, or PBMCs.

Measured with immunoSEQ multiplex PCR; TCRdb has only the in-frame clones, and not every one. There are 150,000 to 200,000 clones in the sample; 75% to 90% occur only once, and roughly 4.9% lies in the top ten. The sequence derives from a man aged 65 to 85 who had been exposed to COVID-19. The V and J genes are TRBV20-1 and TRBJ1-2, with a tentative D call TRBD1 (6 bases). Sequenced material: PBMCs or T cells enriched from blood (not recorded which). The CDR3 protein is CSASTGRAYGYTF. The CDR3 DNA reads as TGCAGTGCAAGTACAGGGAGAGCCTATGGCTACACCTTC.